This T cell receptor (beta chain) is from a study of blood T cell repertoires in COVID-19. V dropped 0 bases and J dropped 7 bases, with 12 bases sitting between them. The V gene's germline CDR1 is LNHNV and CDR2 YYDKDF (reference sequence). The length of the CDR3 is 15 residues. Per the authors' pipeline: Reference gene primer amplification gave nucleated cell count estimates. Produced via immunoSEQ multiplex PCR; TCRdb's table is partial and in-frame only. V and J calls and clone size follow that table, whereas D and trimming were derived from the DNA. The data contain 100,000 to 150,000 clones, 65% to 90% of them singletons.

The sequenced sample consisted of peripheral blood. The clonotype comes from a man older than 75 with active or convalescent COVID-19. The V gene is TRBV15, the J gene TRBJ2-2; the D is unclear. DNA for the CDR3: TGTGCCACCAGCAGAGATCGAGTGACGGGCGGGGAGCTGTTTTTT. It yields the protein CATSRDRVTGGELFF.